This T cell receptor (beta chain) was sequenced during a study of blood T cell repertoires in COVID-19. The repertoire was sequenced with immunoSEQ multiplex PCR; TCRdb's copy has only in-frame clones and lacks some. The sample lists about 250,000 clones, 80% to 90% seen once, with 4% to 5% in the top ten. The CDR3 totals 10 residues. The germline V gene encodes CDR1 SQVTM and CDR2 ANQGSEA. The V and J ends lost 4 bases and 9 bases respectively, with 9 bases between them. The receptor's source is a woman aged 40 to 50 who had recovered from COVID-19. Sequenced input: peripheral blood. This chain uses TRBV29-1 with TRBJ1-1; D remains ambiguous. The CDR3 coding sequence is TGCAGCGTTGTGGCCAGGAAAGCTTTCTTT. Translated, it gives CSVVARKAFF.